Shown below are 32 T cell receptor beta chains from a single sample sequenced in a study of neurological immune-mediated disorders. MiXCR, applied by TCRdb to the 5' RACE reads, yields one record per CDR3 protein. The sample includes 80,000 to 100,000 distinct CDR3 sequences, roughly 3.5% of them seen just once. The material sequenced was PBMCs. These receptors were collected from a woman aged 45 to 65 with multiple sclerosis.

This clonotype came up many times. The V and J genes are TRBV18 and TRBJ1-3; the D gene is possibly TRBD1 (5 bases). The CDR3 length is 16 residues. The germline CDR1 and CDR2 sequences are KGHSH and LQKENI. V gave up 6 bases and J gave up 2 bases, with 17 bases separating them. The CDR3: CASSRPGGSPGNTIYF. DNA of the CDR3: TGTGCCAGCTCCCGACCTGGGGGAAGCCCTGGAAACACCATATATTTT. Full variable domain (outside the CDR3, taken from reference TRBV18 and TRBJ1-3): NAGVMQNPRHLVRRRGQEARLRCSPMKGHSHVYWYRQLPEEGLKFMVYLQKENIIDESGMPKERFSAEFPKEGPSILRIQQVVRGDSAAYFCASSRPGGSPGNTIYFGEGSWLTVV.

Comments on this clonotype: It may be a read error: a sequence one base away is much more abundant. The chain combines TRBV7-2 with TRBJ1-4, with D possibly matching TRBD1 (6 bases). The CDR3 has 14 residues. CDR1 SGHTA and CDR2 FQGNSA come from the germline V gene. Trimming cost V 1 base and J 3 bases, with 6 bases left between them. The CDR3 loop reads CASSLGGPNEKLFF. Here the CDR3 DNA reads TGTGCCAGCAGCTTAGGGGGGCCTAATGAAAAACTGTTTTTT.

In this sample, this clonotype turned up a few times. The chain couples TRBV21-1 to TRBJ2-7; the table's D call of TRBD1 was not tested on the DNA. TRBV21-1 is a documented pseudogene. CDR3 length: 16 amino acids. In DNA form, the CDR3 reads TGTGCCAGCAGCAAAGCGCGGCAGGGATCACTCAAAGAGCAGTACTTC. Its protein product is CASSKARQGSLKEQYF.

This clonotype has ten or more counts. The rearrangement links TRBV20-1 to TRBJ1-1; 8 bases align to TRBD1. CDR1 and CDR2 (germline): DFQATT, SNEGSKA (reference sequence). J gave up 7 bases and V 5 bases, and 6 bases lay outside the gene matches. The CDR3 extends over 12 amino acids. CDR3: CSAGDRTVEAFF. The CDR3, as DNA: TGCAGTGCTGGGGACAGGACCGTTGAAGCTTTCTTT.

This clonotype was detected a few times. The junction departs from germline at one end; a sequencing error may be responsible. The chain links TRBV7-7 to TRBJ2-5; D not certain. Germline V gene lookup returns CDR1 SSHAT and CDR2 FNYEAQ (reference sequence). The CDR3 is 14 amino acids. In DNA, the CDR3 is TGTGCTAGCAGCTATGGGCCCCTTAAAGAGACCCAGTACTTC. It yields the protein CASSYGPLKETQYF. Based on the CDR3 plus reference TRBV7-7 and TRBJ2-5, the full variable domain is GAGVSQSPRYKVTKRGQDVTLRCDPISSHATLYWYQQALGQGPEFLTYFNYEAQPDKSGLPSDRFSAERPEGSISTLTIQRTEQRDSAMYRCASSYGPLKETQYFGPGTRLLVL.

In this sample, this clonotype turned up many times. The V call is TRBV11-3, the J call TRBJ2-1; 8 positions match TRBD2. The germline gives CDR1 SGHNT, CDR2 YENEEA. The J segment lost 6 bases and the V segment lost 5 bases, leaving 9 bases of the junction unmatched. This CDR3 spans 15 amino acids. Here the CDR3 reads CASSPGGGPGNEQFF. The CDR3 DNA sequence: TGTGCCAGCAGCCCCGGGGGGGGGCCCGGCAATGAGCAGTTCTTC.

Worth noting for this clonotype: With a much larger clone just one base away, this may be a read error. This chain connects TRBV12-3 or TRBV12-4 to TRBJ1-5; 8 bases agree with TRBD1. There are 14 residues in the CDR3. The chain's CDR3 is CASSWTGRTQPKHF. CDR3 nucleotides: TGTGCCAGCAGTTGGACAGGGAGGACTCAGCCCAAGCATTTT.

This clonotype was seen repeatedly, ten times or more. The chain employs TRBV7-9 and TRBJ2-7; 7 positions match TRBD2. Germline V CDR1 and CDR2: SEHNR, FQNEAQ (reference sequence). After removal of 2 bases from V and 3 bases from J, the junction contained 4 bases not matched to a gene. There are 14 residues in the CDR3. This CDR3 is CASSLREVFYEQYF. CDR3 coding DNA: TGTGCCAGCAGCTTACGGGAGGTCTTCTACGAGCAGTACTTC.

This clonotype was seen a few times. A much larger clone is a single base away; this may be a read error. The chain has TRBV7-2 and TRBJ2-7; 8 bases align to TRBD2. Germline CDR1 and CDR2: SGHTA and FQGNSA. Trimming took 5 bases from V and 4 from J; bases not matched to a gene: 7. The length of the CDR3 is 14 residues. This CDR3 is CASSKGIAGYEQYF. DNA for the CDR3: TGTGCCAGCAGCAAGGGAATAGCGGGGTACGAGCAGTACTTC.

This clonotype was recorded at least ten times. The chain employs TRBV12-3 or TRBV12-4 and TRBJ1-6; D perhaps matches TRBD1 (6 bases). CDR3 length equals 16 residues. The V gene lost 0 bases and the J gene lost 4 bases, with 10 bases spanning the gap. The CDR3 spells CASSLAMGTYNSPLHF. Here the CDR3 DNA reads TGTGCCAGCAGTTTAGCTATGGGGACATATAATTCACCCCTCCACTTT.

The V call is TRBV6-5, the J call TRBJ2-3, with 10 bases that match TRBD1. The CDR3 consists of 17 residues. In germline, CDR1 is MNHEY, CDR2 SVGAGI. V dropped 2 bases and J dropped 5; count of bases not matched to a gene: 10. CDR3 amino acids: CASSYRQGATRGDTQYF. In DNA, the CDR3 is TGTGCCAGCAGTTACAGACAGGGGGCGACCAGGGGAGATACGCAGTATTTT.

In its sample, this clonotype was seen a few times. Being one base from a much bigger clone, this may be a read error. The chain carries TRBV5-1 and TRBJ1-2; 7 nucleotides align to TRBD1. The CDR3 extends over 15 amino acids. Germline V lookup: CDR1 SGHRS, CDR2 YFSETQ. Trimming removed 4 bases from V and 2 bases from J; junction bases left unmatched: 8. The CDR3 DNA reads as TGCGCCAGCAGCGAGGCCGGGACAGAGAACTATGGCTACACCTTC. Translation: CASSEAGTENYGYTF.

In regard to this clonotype: Given a much more abundant clone one base away, this may be a read error. The genes are TRBV2 and TRBJ2-3, with 10 bases that match TRBD2. The CDR3 extends over 15 amino acids. Germline V gene lookup returns CDR1 SNHLY and CDR2 FYNNEI. The junction had 7 bases not matched to a gene; V was cut back by 3 bases and J by 7 bases. The CDR3 DNA sequence: TGTGCCAGCAGTGAGAAGCGGGGGGGCCCCAATACGCAGTATTTT. Encoded protein: CASSEKRGGPNTQYF.

This clonotype was counted ten times or more. The chain links TRBV20-1 to TRBJ2-5; D remains ambiguous. Germline V CDR1 and CDR2: DFQATT, SNEGSKA (reference sequence). The germline V and J ends were trimmed by 6 bases and 5 bases, with 7 bases remaining between them. The CDR3 totals 10 residues. CDR3 DNA: TGCAGTGCCAGTGCGGAGACCCAGTACTTC. Translated: CSASAETQYF.

This clonotype was detected ten times or more. The chain joins TRBV20-1 to TRBJ2-3; 7 bases align to TRBD2. The CDR3 contains 18 residues. V was clipped by 0 bases and J by 0 bases; unmatched bases: 12. Germline V gives CDR1 DFQATT, CDR2 SNEGSKA (reference sequence). The CDR3, as DNA: TGCAGTGCTAGAGATTATTGGGGAGCGGGGATTAGCACAGATACGCAGTATTTT. This codes for CSARDYWGAGISTDTQYF.

This clonotype was observed at least ten times. Here the CDR3 reads CASSISTDTQYF. For the CDR3, the DNA is TGCGCCAGCAGCATCAGCACAGATACGCAGTATTTT. The chain employs TRBV5-1 and TRBJ2-3; D not certain. The CDR3 extends over 12 amino acids. The V end was cut by 4 bases, the J end by 0 bases, with 3 bases between. Germline values: CDR1 SGHRS, CDR2 YFSETQ.

This clonotype came up many times. The chain is built from TRBV20-1 and TRBJ2-3, with 12 bases matching TRBD2. CDR3 length: 14 residues. The ends lost 3 bases at V and 3 bases at J; junction bases unmatched: 1. The germline V gene has CDR1 DFQATT and CDR2 SNEGSKA (reference sequence). The CDR3 protein is CSARGLAGTDTQYF. The CDR3 region has the DNA TGCAGTGCTAGGGGACTAGCGGGTACAGATACGCAGTATTTT.

This clonotype showed up many times. V usage is TRBV5-1 and J usage is TRBJ1-4; D not certain. V was pared by 2 bases and J by 7 bases, with 6 bases between. The CDR3 runs to 12 residues. Germline lookup yields CDR1 SGHRS and CDR2 YFSETQ. CDR3 coding DNA: TGCGCCAGCAGCTTTACTCCTGAAAAACTGTTTTTT. Its protein product is CASSFTPEKLFF.

This clonotype appeared many times. This sequence joins TRBV5-1 and TRBJ2-4; D uncertain. The CDR3 extends over 13 amino acids. Germline assignment: CDR1 SGHRS and CDR2 YFSETQ. Trimming left V 4 bases short and J 10 bases short, with 15 bases between. CDR3 DNA: TGCGCCAGCAGCCCTATTCCCAATGATATTCAGTACTTC. Translation: CASSPIPNDIQYF. Full variable domain (outside the CDR3, taken from reference TRBV5-1 and TRBJ2-4): KAGVTQTPRYLIKTRGQQVTLSCSPISGHRSVSWYQQTPGQGLQFLFEYFSETQRNKGNFPGRFSGRQFSNSRSEMNVSTLELGDSALYLCASSPIPNDIQYFGAGTRLSVL.

In its sample, this clonotype was seen many times. This chain links TRBV4-3 with TRBJ1-1; tentative D call: TRBD1 (5 bases). Looked up from germline, CDR1 is LGHNA and CDR2 is YSLEER. The CDR3 loop spans 15 amino acids. V lost 0 bases and J lost 6, with 14 bases in between. Here the CDR3 reads CASSQEAGGSAEAFF. The CDR3 DNA sequence: TGCGCCAGCAGCCAAGAGGCCGGGGGTAGCGCTGAAGCTTTCTTT.

This clonotype was recorded at least ten times. This sequence joins TRBV25-1 and TRBJ2-1; no definite D call. Germline V gene lookup returns CDR1 MGHDK and CDR2 SYGVNS. The CDR3 contains 11 residues. V lost 6 bases to trimming and J lost 8 bases, with 8 bases between them. CDR3 nucleotides: TGTGCCAGCAGGGCTACACATGAGCAGTTCTTC. Protein: CASRATHEQFF.

This clonotype was observed a few times. A read error may explain this, as a much larger clone is one base away. The V gene is TRBV7-2, the J gene TRBJ2-3; 9 positions match TRBD1. CDR1 SGHTA and CDR2 FQGNSA come from the germline V gene. The CDR3 runs 12 residues. Written as DNA, the CDR3 is TGTGACAGCAGCTCCCCGGACAGGGGGCAGTATTTT. The encoded protein is CDSSSPDRGQYF.

This clonotype has ten or more counts. The chain couples TRBV18 to TRBJ2-1; unclear D gene. Trimming removed 3 bases at V and 9 bases at J, with 12 bases between. CDR3 length: 13 amino acids. The germline gives CDR1 KGHSH, CDR2 LQKENI. This chain's CDR3 is CASSPVVWGEQFF. The CDR3 nucleotides read TGTGCCAGCTCACCCGTGGTTTGGGGTGAGCAGTTCTTC.

This clonotype appeared many times. This chain joins TRBV5-6 and TRBJ2-2, with TRBD2 as a possible D gene (5 bases). The ends were cut back, 0 bases at V and 4 bases at J, with 7 bases in the middle. Germline assignment: CDR1 SGHDT and CDR2 YYEEEE. The CDR3 is made up of 14 amino acids. CDR3 DNA: TGTGCCAGCAGCTTGGGACTACCCACCGGGGAGCTGTTTTTT. Translated: CASSLGLPTGELFF.

To note about this clonotype: A read error is possible here, since a much larger clone lies one base away. The chain uses TRBV12-3 or TRBV12-4 and TRBJ2-3; maybe TRBD1 (6 bases). The length of the CDR3 is 16 residues. The ends were cut back, 6 bases at V and 1 base at J, with 17 bases in the middle. As DNA, the CDR3 is TGTGCCAGCAGCCCTCAGACAGGAGGAGGCACAGATACGCAGTATTTT. It is translated as CASSPQTGGGTDTQYF.

There are many counts of this clonotype. The genes are TRBV24-1 and TRBJ2-5; D is possibly TRBD1 (5 bases). The CDR3 runs 17 residues. Germline V gives CDR1 KGHDR, CDR2 SFDVKD. Trimming shortened V by 9 bases and J by 0 bases, and 22 bases separated the two germline ends. Here the CDR3 reads CATPAQEPSTNQETQYF. The CDR3 nucleotides are TGTGCCACCCCCGCACAGGAACCATCGACGAACCAAGAGACCCAGTACTTC.

This clonotype was counted many times. The chain links TRBV20-1 to TRBJ1-6; D gene ambiguous. Per the germline V gene, CDR1 is DFQATT and CDR2 is SNEGSKA (reference sequence). The CDR3 totals 17 residues. V was pared by 3 bases and J by 10 bases, with 25 bases between. The CDR3 sequence: CSARRIGPPNGWSPLHF. The CDR3 nucleotides read TGCAGTGCTAGGAGGATAGGACCACCAAATGGATGGTCACCCCTCCACTTT.

Many counts were recorded for this clonotype. The chain joins TRBV7-9 to TRBJ2-7; 8 bases align to TRBD2. The junction had 5 bases not matched to a gene; V was cut back by 10 bases and J by 3 bases. The CDR3 has 12 residues. Germline CDR1 SEHNR, CDR2 FQNEAQ (reference sequence). CDR3 residues: CATNRGGYEQYF. The CDR3, as DNA: TGTGCCACCAATCGGGGGGGCTACGAGCAGTACTTC.

This clonotype occurred many times. CDR3: CASSLYRAGEQFF. CDR3 nucleotide sequence: TGTGCCAGCAGTTTATACAGGGCTGGTGAGCAGTTCTTC. The chain recombines TRBV12-3 or TRBV12-4 with TRBJ2-1, with D possibly TRBD1 on 6 matching bases. V dropped 2 bases and J dropped 9 bases, with 11 bases sitting between them. The CDR3 loop spans 13 amino acids.

In this sample, this clonotype turned up many times. In nucleotides, the CDR3 is TGTGCCAGCAGCTTGGAGACAGGTAGAAGGGAGACCCAGTACTTC. Translation: CASSLETGRRETQYF. The chain joins TRBV5-5 to TRBJ2-5; D may be TRBD1 (6 bases). Germline assignment: CDR1 SGHKS and CDR2 YYEKEE (reference sequence). V was pared by 0 bases and J by 5 bases, with 14 bases between. This CDR3 comprises 15 residues.

This clonotype has ten or more counts. This chain joins TRBV12-3 or TRBV12-4 and TRBJ2-2, with no clear D. CDR3 length equals 14 residues. The germline V and J ends were trimmed by 7 bases and 0 bases, with 9 bases remaining between them. CDR3 in DNA: TGTGCCAGCAACTTGCGCTCGAACACCGGGGAGCTGTTTTTT. This encodes CASNLRSNTGELFF.

This clonotype occurred many times. The chain uses TRBV7-8 and TRBJ2-5, with D unclear. The CDR3 runs 16 residues. Trimming pared 1 base from V and 0 bases from J, leaving 12 bases between. CDR1 SGHVS and CDR2 FQNEAQ come from the germline V gene. For the CDR3, the DNA is TGTGCCAGCAGCTTAGTGGTGAGGAACGACCAAGAGACCCAGTACTTC. This gives the protein CASSLVVRNDQETQYF.